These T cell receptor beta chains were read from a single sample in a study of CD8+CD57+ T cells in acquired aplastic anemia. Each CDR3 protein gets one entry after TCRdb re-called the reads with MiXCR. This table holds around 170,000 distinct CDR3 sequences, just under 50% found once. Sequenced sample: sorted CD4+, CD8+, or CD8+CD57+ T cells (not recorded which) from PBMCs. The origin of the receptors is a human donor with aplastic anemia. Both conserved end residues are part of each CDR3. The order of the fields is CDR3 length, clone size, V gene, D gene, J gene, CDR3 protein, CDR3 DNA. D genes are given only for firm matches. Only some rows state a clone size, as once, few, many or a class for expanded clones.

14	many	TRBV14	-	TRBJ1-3	CASRNSLPGNTIYF	TGTGCCAGCAGAAACAGTCTACCCGGAAACACCATATATTTT
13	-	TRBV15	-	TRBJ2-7	CATSPDIAYEQYF	TGTGCCACCAGCCCCGACATTGCCTACGAGCAGTACTTC
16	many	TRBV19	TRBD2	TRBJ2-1	CASSIGRERALGEQFF	TGTGCCAGTAGTATTGGGCGGGAGCGGGCCTTGGGTGAGCAGTTCTTC
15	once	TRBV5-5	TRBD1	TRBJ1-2	CASSPLGQGDYGYTF	TGTGCCAGCAGCCCACTGGGACAGGGGGACTATGGCTACACCTTC
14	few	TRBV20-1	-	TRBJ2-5	CSAQDTGSQETQYF	TGCAGTGCACAAGACACTGGATCACAAGAGACCCAGTACTTC
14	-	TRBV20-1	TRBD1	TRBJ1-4	CSASSPGQDEKLFF	TGCAGTGCCAGCTCCCCGGGACAGGATGAAAAACTGTTTTTT
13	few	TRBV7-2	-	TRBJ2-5	CASSLGQVETQYF	TGTGCCAGCAGCTTAGGTCAAGTGGAGACCCAGTACTTC
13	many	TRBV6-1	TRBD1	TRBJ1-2	CASRPDRARGYTF	TGTGCCAGCAGACCCGACAGGGCCCGTGGCTACACCTTC
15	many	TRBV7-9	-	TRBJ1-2	CASSLAPGGGYGYTF	TGTGCCAGCAGCTTAGCGCCCGGGGGCGGTTATGGCTACACCTTC
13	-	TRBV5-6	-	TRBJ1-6	CASKGTPNSPLHF	TGTGCCAGCAAAGGGACACCAAATTCACCCCTCCACTTT
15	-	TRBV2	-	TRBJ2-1	CASSEQRGFFNEQFF	TGTGCCAGCAGTGAACAAAGGGGGTTCTTCAATGAGCAGTTCTTC
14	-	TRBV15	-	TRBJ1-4	CATSPIPDGEKLFF	TGTGCCACCAGTCCTATCCCGGACGGGGAAAAACTGTTTTTT
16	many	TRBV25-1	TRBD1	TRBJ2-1	CASKPTGTGPYNEQFF	TGTGCCAGCAAGCCGACCGGGACAGGTCCCTACAATGAGCAGTTCTTC
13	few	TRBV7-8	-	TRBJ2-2	CASSFRDTGELFF	TGTGCCAGCAGCTTCAGGGACACCGGGGAGCTGTTTTTT
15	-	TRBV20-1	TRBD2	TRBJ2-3	CSAGQRGRSTDTQYF	TGCAGTGCTGGGCAGCGGGGACGGAGCACAGATACGCAGTATTTT
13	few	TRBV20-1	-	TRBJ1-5	CSASPRTGLPQHF	TGCAGTGCTAGTCCCCGTACGGGCCTGCCCCAGCATTTT
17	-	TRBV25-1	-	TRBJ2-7	CASSVSPGQPGDYEQYF	TGTGCCAGCAGTGTCTCCCCGGGACAGCCGGGAGACTACGAGCAGTACTTC
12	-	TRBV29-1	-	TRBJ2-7	CSVGSRDNEQYF	TGCAGCGTTGGAAGCAGGGACAACGAGCAGTACTTC
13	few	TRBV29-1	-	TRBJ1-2	CSVEGPGRYGYTF	TGCAGCGTTGAAGGACCGGGACGTTATGGCTACACCTTC
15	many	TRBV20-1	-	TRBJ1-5	CSARDTGRSNQPQHF	TGCAGTGCTAGAGATACGGGGAGGAGCAATCAGCCCCAGCATTTT
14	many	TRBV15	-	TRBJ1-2	CATSRVGRAHGYTF	TGTGCCACCAGCAGAGTTGGCAGGGCACATGGCTACACCTTC
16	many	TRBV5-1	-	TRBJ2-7	CASSPSPSLSSYEQYF	TGCGCCAGCAGCCCGTCTCCGTCGTTGAGCTCCTACGAGCAGTACTTC
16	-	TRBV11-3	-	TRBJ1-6	CASSPGGAKLNSPLHF	TGTGCCAGCAGCCCAGGTGGGGCGAAACTGAATTCACCCCTCCACTTT
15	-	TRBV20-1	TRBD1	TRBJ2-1	CSARDRRQGYNEQFF	TGCAGTGCTAGAGATCGTCGACAGGGCTACAATGAGCAGTTCTTC
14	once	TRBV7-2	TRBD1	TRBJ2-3	CASSSLKTGGQRYF	TGTGCCAGCAGCTCACTAAAGACAGGGGGACAGAGGTATTTT
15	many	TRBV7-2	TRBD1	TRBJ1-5	CASSGRQGSNQPQHF	TGTGCCAGCAGCGGGCGACAGGGTAGCAATCAGCCCCAGCATTTT
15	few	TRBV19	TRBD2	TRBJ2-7	CASSGSGSSTYEQYF	TGTGCCAGTAGTGGAAGCGGGAGTTCCACCTACGAGCAGTACTTC
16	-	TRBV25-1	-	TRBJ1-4	CASSEGGRAVSEKLFF	TGTGCCAGCAGTGAGGGGGGCAGGGCTGTAAGCGAAAAACTGTTTTTT
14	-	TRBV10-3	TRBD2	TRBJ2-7	CAISGYSGEGEQYF	TGTGCCATCAGTGGGTATAGCGGGGAGGGCGAGCAGTACTTC
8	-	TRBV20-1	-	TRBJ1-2	CSAGGYTF	TGCAGTGCGGGAGGCTACACCTTC
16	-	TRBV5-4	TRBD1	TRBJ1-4	CASSLEGQGAREKLFF	TGTGCCAGCAGCTTGGAGGGACAGGGGGCGCGAGAAAAACTGTTTTTT
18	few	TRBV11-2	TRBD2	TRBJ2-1	CASSFGTSGPSSYNEQFF	TGTGCCAGCAGCTTCGGGACTAGCGGACCTAGCTCCTACAATGAGCAGTTCTTC
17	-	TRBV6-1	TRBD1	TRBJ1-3	CASGRTGQGGPGNTIYF	TGTGCCAGCGGTCGGACCGGACAGGGAGGGCCAGGAAACACCATATATTTT
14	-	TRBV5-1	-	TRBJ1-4	CASSSAATDEKLFF	TGCGCCAGCAGCTCAGCCGCAACTGATGAAAAACTGTTTTTT
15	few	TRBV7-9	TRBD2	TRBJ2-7	CASRPTSHSSYEQYF	TGTGCCAGCAGACCGACTAGCCACAGCTCCTACGAGCAGTACTTC
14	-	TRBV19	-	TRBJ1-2	CASGLGGDNYGYTF	TGTGCCAGCGGGTTGGGGGGCGACAACTATGGCTACACCTTC
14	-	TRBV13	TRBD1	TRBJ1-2	CASSPGQGQYGYTF	TGTGCCAGCAGCCCCGGACAGGGTCAGTATGGCTACACCTTC
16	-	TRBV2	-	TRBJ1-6	CASSLGGARNNSPLHF	TGTGCCAGCAGTCTGGGGGGGGCTCGGAATAATTCACCCCTCCACTTT
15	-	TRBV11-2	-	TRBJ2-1	CASSLASRTYNEQFF	TGTGCCAGCAGCCTTGCTAGCCGTACCTACAATGAGCAGTTCTTC
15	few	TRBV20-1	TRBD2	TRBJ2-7	CSARVGLAGSYEQYF	TGCAGTGCTAGAGTGGGACTAGCGGGCTCCTACGAGCAGTACTTC
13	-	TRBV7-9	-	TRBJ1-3	CASKKGTGNTIYF	TGTGCCAGCAAAAAGGGCACGGGAAACACCATATATTTT
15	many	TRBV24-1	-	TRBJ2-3	CATSDTAGSTDTQYF	TGTGCCACCAGTGATACGGCAGGGAGCACAGATACGCAGTATTTT
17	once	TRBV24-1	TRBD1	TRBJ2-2	CATSDAGTGGHTGELFF	TGTGCCACCAGTGATGCTGGGACAGGGGGCCACACCGGGGAGCTGTTTTTT
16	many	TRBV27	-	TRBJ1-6	CASSFLLTNTPGTLHF	TGTGCCAGCAGTTTCCTCCTCACTAACACGCCTGGGACCCTCCACTTT
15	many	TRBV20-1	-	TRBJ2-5	CSAIGTLSFQETQYF	TGCAGTGCGATCGGGACACTAAGTTTCCAAGAGACCCAGTACTTC
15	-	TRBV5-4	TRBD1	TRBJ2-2	CASSFKGADTGELFF	TGTGCCAGCAGCTTTAAGGGGGCAGACACCGGGGAGCTGTTTTTT
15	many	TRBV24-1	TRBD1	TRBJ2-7	CATSDPGTATYEQYF	TGTGCCACCAGTGACCCCGGGACAGCAACCTACGAGCAGTACTTC
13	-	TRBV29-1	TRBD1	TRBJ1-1	CSASGSDRARAFF	TGCAGCGCGTCAGGTTCCGACAGGGCGAGAGCTTTCTTT
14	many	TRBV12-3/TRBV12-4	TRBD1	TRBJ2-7	CASSLAQGAGEQYF	TGTGCCAGCAGTTTAGCACAGGGGGCGGGCGAGCAGTACTTC
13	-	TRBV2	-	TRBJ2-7	CASSEGPRYEQYF	TGTGCCAGCAGTGAAGGACCGCGCTACGAGCAGTACTTC
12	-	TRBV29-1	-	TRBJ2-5	CSVGGNGETQYF	TGCAGCGTTGGAGGGAACGGTGAGACCCAGTACTTC
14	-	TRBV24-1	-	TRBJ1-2	CASALMELGYGYTF	TGTGCCAGCGCCCTGATGGAGCTCGGCTATGGCTACACCTTC
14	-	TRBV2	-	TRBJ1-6	CASNTRSSNSPLHF	TGTGCCAGCAATACCAGATCGTCTAATTCACCCCTCCACTTT
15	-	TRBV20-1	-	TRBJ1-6	CSARVSPSTDSPLHF	TGCAGTGCTAGGGTTTCACCTTCAACGGATTCACCCCTCCACTTT
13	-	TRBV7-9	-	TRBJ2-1	CASSLFQGHEQFF	TGTGCCAGCAGCTTATTTCAGGGGCATGAGCAGTTCTTC